This T cell receptor beta chain came from a study of cytomegalovirus exposure and HLA in healthy donors. Amplification used 60 Vbeta primers and 13 Jbeta primers. TCRdb's table, derived via immunoSEQ multiplex PCR, lists solely in-frame clones and lacks some. The table records some 29,000 clones, 44% of them present only once. Study-wide results and caveats: When analyzed later, a missense DCLRE1C variant was found to be linked to TCR beta V- and J-gene trimming. Sequencing had likely introduced a cluster of highly shared sequence variants as an artifact.

Healthy individuals who donated bone marrow served as the donors. This clone was seen once. Its cognate antigen is unknown. The source of this sequence is a woman aged 45-65 years in good health and CMV-seronegative. Sample: PBMCs.

Here the CDR3 DNA reads TGCGCCAGCAGCCAACGGACAGACCCCTACGAGCAGTACTTC. This translates into CASSQRTDPYEQYF. The rearrangement links TRBV4-1 to TRBJ2-7; perhaps TRBD1 as D (6 bases). The germline V gene encodes CDR1 MGHRA and CDR2 YSYEKL. The CDR3 consists of 14 residues. V shed 2 bases and J shed 2 bases, with 10 bases lying between them.